Following are 26 T cell receptor beta chains from one sample sequenced in a study of blood T cell repertoires in COVID-19. TCRdb's table, derived via immunoSEQ multiplex PCR, lists solely in-frame clones and lacks some. This sample has 180,000 or so clones, with roughly 80% found just once. The sample taken for sequencing was PBMCs or T cells enriched from blood (not recorded which). The source of these receptors is a man in his sixties who had been exposed to COVID-19.

This clone was recorded only once. The gene calls are TRBV7-3 and TRBJ2-3, with TRBD2 matching over 7 bases. Germline CDR1 reads SGHTA; CDR2 reads FQGTGA. V shed 5 bases and J 3 bases; nucleotides not matched to a gene: 11. There are 16 residues in the CDR3. The CDR3 sequence is CASSLDGASGTDTQYF. The CDR3 DNA reads as TGTGCCAGCAGCCTAGATGGGGCTAGCGGTACAGATACGCAGTATTTT.

This chain links TRBV5-4 with TRBJ1-1; the D gene is possibly TRBD1 (6 bases). Deletions cut 4 bases from V and 2 bases from J, with 18 bases between. CDR1 SGHNT and CDR2 YYREEE come from the germline V gene (reference sequence). The CDR3 extends over 16 amino acids. Written as DNA, the CDR3 is TGTGCCAGCAGCCCCAAACAGGGCGGCTACAACACTGAAGCTTTCTTT. This codes for CASSPKQGGYNTEAFF. The full variable domain, in which reference TRBV5-4 and TRBJ1-1 provide the parts outside the CDR3, is ETGVTQSPTHLIKTRGQQVTLRCSSQSGHNTVSWYQQALGQGPQFIFQYYREEENGRGNFPPRFSGLQFPNYSSELNVNALELDDSALYLCASSPKQGGYNTEAFFGQGTRLTVV.

J is TRBJ2-3 and V is TRBV6-4; no clear D. The CDR3 sequence is 15 residues long. V lost 0 bases and J 4 bases, leaving 11 bases between the germline ends. The germline gives CDR1 MRHNA, CDR2 SNTAGT. In DNA, the CDR3 is TGTGCCAGCAGTGACTCGATTGCCGGGTCAGATACGCAGTATTTT. It yields the protein CASSDSIAGSDTQYF.

This sequence joins TRBV18 and TRBJ2-7; 11 positions match TRBD1. The CDR3 extends over 14 amino acids. Germline V gene lookup returns CDR1 KGHSH and CDR2 LQKENI. The junction had 3 bases not matched to a gene; V was cut back by 4 bases and J by 4 bases. This chain's CDR3 is CASSRGTGGYEQYF. CDR3 nucleotide sequence: TGTGCCAGCTCACGCGGGACAGGGGGGTACGAGCAGTACTTC.

CDR3 coding DNA: TGTGCCAGCAGTCCACACGGACAGGTCTACGAGCAGTACTTC. Protein product: CASSPHGQVYEQYF. This chain uses TRBV27 with TRBJ2-7; TRBD1 matches 7 bases. The germline gives CDR1 MNHEY, CDR2 SMNVEV (reference sequence). This CDR3 has 14 residues. J gave up 3 bases and V 5 bases, and 7 bases lay outside the gene matches.

V usage is TRBV30 and J usage is TRBJ1-1; 10 bases agree with TRBD1. Germline CDR1 reads GTSNPN; CDR2 reads SVGIG (reference sequence). V was clipped by 0 bases and J by 10 bases; unmatched bases: 8. The CDR3 is made up of 14 amino acids. The CDR3 is CAWSVWGQGRGAFF. In DNA, the CDR3 is TGTGCCTGGAGTGTCTGGGGACAGGGGCGCGGAGCTTTCTTT.

The rearrangement joins TRBV6-1 to TRBJ1-5, with a possible D match to TRBD1 (5 bases). This CDR3 contains 13 residues. Trimming removed 3 bases at V and 6 bases at J, with 9 bases between. CDR1 and CDR2 (germline): MNHNS, SASEGT. Written as DNA, the CDR3 is TGTGCCAGCAGTGATCGGGGGATTCAGCCCCAGCATTTT. Residues: CASSDRGIQPQHF.

The chain carries TRBV10-1 and TRBJ1-2, with D uncertain. The germline V gene encodes CDR1 WNHNN and CDR2 SYGVQD (reference sequence). This CDR3 comprises 14 residues. Deletions cut 6 bases from V and 0 bases from J, with 11 bases between. The CDR3 reads CASSPAGANYGYTF. In nucleotides, the CDR3 is TGCGCCAGCAGCCCGGCCGGAGCTAACTATGGCTACACCTTC.

The chain uses TRBV11-1 and TRBJ2-5; D not resolved. The V gene lost 2 bases and the J gene lost 2 bases, with 6 bases spanning the gap. Per germline, CDR1 SGHAT and CDR2 FQDESV (reference sequence). The CDR3 spans 13 residues. The CDR3 region is CASSLSMQETQYF. DNA for the CDR3: TGTGCCAGCAGCTTATCAATGCAAGAGACCCAGTACTTC.

The chain couples TRBV10-2 to TRBJ2-3, with D perhaps matching TRBD2 (5 bases). CDR3 length equals 15 residues. Trimming pared 5 bases from V and 5 bases from J, leaving 17 bases between. Germline V CDR1 and CDR2: WSHSY, SAAADI. The CDR3 sequence: CASSPPQSGRDTQYF. In DNA form, the CDR3 reads TGCGCCAGCAGTCCCCCGCAAAGCGGCAGAGATACGCAGTATTTT.

The chain employs TRBV18 and TRBJ2-7, with 8 bases identical to TRBD1. V dropped 0 bases and J dropped 4; count of bases not matched to a gene: 11. CDR1 is KGHSH, CDR2 LQKENI, per germline. There are 17 residues in the CDR3. CDR3: CASSPPDHRTGLYEQYF. CDR3 DNA sequence: TGTGCCAGCTCACCACCCGACCACCGGACAGGGTTGTACGAGCAGTACTTC.

The V call is TRBV28, the J call TRBJ2-3; 7 nucleotides match TRBD1. In germline, CDR1 is MDHEN, CDR2 SYDVKM. This CDR3 has 15 residues. After removal of 5 bases from V and 0 bases from J, the junction contained 5 bases not matched to a gene. The chain's CDR3 is CASSPGTVSTDTQYF. For the CDR3, the DNA is TGTGCCAGCAGTCCCGGGACAGTTAGCACAGATACGCAGTATTTT.

The rearrangement uses TRBV6-5 and TRBJ2-7; 11 bases fit TRBD1. The V gene's germline CDR1 is MNHEY and CDR2 SVGAGI. After removal of 6 bases from V and 0 bases from J, the junction contained 4 bases not matched to a gene. The CDR3 loop spans 15 amino acids. CDR3 DNA: TGTGCCAGCAGAGGACAGGGGGCGGGCTCCTACGAGCAGTACTTC. This sequence encodes CASRGQGAGSYEQYF.

The J gene is TRBJ2-7, the V gene TRBV24-1; D is unresolved. This CDR3 is built from 13 residues. In germline, CDR1 is KGHDR, CDR2 SFDVKD. The V end lost 3 bases, the J end lost 2 bases, and 7 bases lay between the germline ends. CDR3 bases: TGTGCCACCAGTGATAGAGCTACCTACGAGCAGTACTTC. Amino acid sequence: CATSDRATYEQYF.

The chain employs TRBV5-1 and TRBJ2-1; 8 bases align to TRBD2. The CDR3 has 15 amino acids. Germline values: CDR1 SGHRS, CDR2 YFSETQ. Germline trimming cut 1 base from V and 9 bases from J; bases unmatched to any gene: 9. The CDR3 loop is CASSLRWDLAGEQFF. For the CDR3, the DNA is TGCGCCAGCAGCTTGAGGTGGGACCTAGCGGGTGAGCAGTTCTTC.

In this sample, this clone turned up a few times. The chain is built from TRBV21-1 and TRBJ2-6; the DNA was not used to check the table's D call, TRBD1. TRBV21-1 is given as a pseudogene. The CDR3 totals 18 residues. The CDR3 DNA is TGTGCCAGCAGCAACTATCGGGACAGGGGAGCTGGGGCCAACGTCCTGACTTTC. Translating gives CASSNYRDRGAGANVLTF.

The chain joins TRBV24-1 to TRBJ1-4; no firm D call. The CDR3 sequence is 12 residues long. The V end was cut by 4 bases, the J end by 5 bases, with 4 bases between. Germline lookup yields CDR1 KGHDR and CDR2 SFDVKD. CDR3 DNA sequence: TGTGCCACCAGTGACCCAAATGAAAAACTGTTTTTT. As protein: CATSDPNEKLFF.

The rearrangement links TRBV19 to TRBJ2-5; 9 bases agree with TRBD1. Germline CDR1 and CDR2: LNHDA and SQIVND (reference sequence). With 6 bases clipped from V and 6 bases from J, the junction kept 8 bases outside the gene matches. The CDR3 length is 14 residues. CDR3 in amino acids: CASRGGQGRKTQYF. The CDR3 DNA reads as TGTGCCAGTAGAGGGGGACAGGGAAGGAAGACCCAGTACTTC.

J is TRBJ1-2 and V is TRBV7-9; D is unclear. Germline assignment: CDR1 SEHNR and CDR2 FQNEAQ (reference sequence). The CDR3 is made up of 17 amino acids. V was trimmed by 1 base and J by 0 bases, leaving 15 bases between them. The CDR3 reads CASSLGRIQKTNYGYTF. The CDR3, as DNA: TGTGCCAGCAGCTTAGGACGAATACAGAAAACTAACTATGGCTACACCTTC.

This rearrangement joins TRBV15 to TRBJ2-7; D ambiguous. Trimming pared 0 bases from V and 2 bases from J, leaving 11 bases between. The V gene's germline CDR1 is LNHNV and CDR2 YYDKDF (reference sequence). CDR3 length: 15 amino acids. DNA for the CDR3: TGTGCCACCAGCAGAGATTCAACACCCACCTACGAGCAGTACTTC. Encoded protein: CATSRDSTPTYEQYF.

The chain has TRBV6-5 and TRBJ2-4; 11 nucleotides align to TRBD2. CDR3 length: 14 amino acids. The germline gives CDR1 MNHEY, CDR2 SVGAGI. Trimming at V came to 7 bases and at J to 8 bases, leaving 7 bases not matched to a gene. CDR3 residues: CASIATSGAHIQYF. The CDR3 DNA reads as TGTGCCAGCATTGCGACTAGCGGGGCGCACATTCAGTACTTC.

The rearrangement links TRBV19 to TRBJ2-7, with TRBD2 matching over 10 bases. The CDR3 has 16 amino acids. Germline CDR1 and CDR2: LNHDA and SQIVND (reference sequence). Losses at the gene ends were 3 bases for V and 4 bases for J; bases not matched to a gene: 9. The CDR3 DNA reads as TGTGCCAGTAGTATTGGTTCCGGGACTAGCGAATACGAGCAGTACTTC. This sequence encodes CASSIGSGTSEYEQYF.

The gene calls are TRBV5-1 and TRBJ2-1, with 8 bases aligning to TRBD1. Trimming at V came to 5 bases and at J to 7 bases, leaving 11 bases not matched to a gene. The germline V gene encodes CDR1 SGHRS and CDR2 YFSETQ. CDR3 length: 15 residues. CDR3 in DNA: TGCGCCAGCAGAAGGACGGCAGGGGGCAAGAATGAGCAGTTCTTC. This codes for CASRRTAGGKNEQFF.

The chain recombines TRBV5-1 with TRBJ1-1; 10 bases agree with TRBD1. With 4 bases clipped from V and 5 bases from J, the junction kept 8 bases outside the gene matches. Germline V lookup: CDR1 SGHRS, CDR2 YFSETQ. The CDR3 is 15 amino acids. The CDR3 DNA follows: TGCGCCAGCAGCACCCGACAGGGGGCGAGTACTGAAGCTTTCTTT. It codes for CASSTRQGASTEAFF.

The chain carries TRBV30 and TRBJ2-2, with TRBD2 identical over 11 bases. V was clipped by 2 bases and J by 5 bases; unmatched bases: 4. Germline-derived CDR1 and CDR2 are GTSNPN and SVGIG (reference sequence). This CDR3 has 15 residues. In DNA, the CDR3 is TGTGCCTGGAGTATACTAGCGGGAGCAACCGGGGAGCTGTTTTTT. Encoded protein: CAWSILAGATGELFF.

The CDR3 loop is CASSLSRDRFASEAFF. The DNA for the CDR3 is TGTGCCAGCAGCCTGTCCCGGGACAGGTTTGCCTCTGAAGCTTTCTTT. V usage is TRBV7-8 and J usage is TRBJ1-1, with 8 positions matching TRBD1. CDR3 length equals 16 residues. V lost 5 bases and J lost 6; bases outside the gene matches: 14. Germline CDR1 is SGHVS and CDR2 is FQNEAQ.